This TCR beta chain was recorded in a study of technical replicates of blood from a few donors. The method was immunoSEQ multiplex PCR; TCRdb's version includes in-frame clones alone and lacks a portion of them. Among tens of thousands of clones listed, 95% to 98% were seen once. The CDR3 spans 14 residues. Losses at the gene ends were 4 bases for V and 1 base for J; bases not matched to a gene: 3. Per germline, CDR1 SNHLY and CDR2 FYNNEI. The clonotype was recovered from a human donor in good health. This chain connects TRBV2 to TRBJ1-1, with 7 bases lining up with TRBD1. Sequencing was performed on T cells isolated from PBMCs. The CDR3 here is CASSVGQQNTEAFF. The CDR3, as DNA: TGTGCCAGCAGTGTGGGACAGCAGAACACTGAAGCTTTCTTT.